This paragraph covers one T cell receptor beta chain sequence. This sample stems from a study of technical replicates of blood from a few donors. Repertoires were generated with immunoSEQ multiplex PCR, while TCRdb's copy carries only in-frame clones and drops some. This sample yields over 50,000 clones, of which about 97% are seen a single time; 0.15% to 0.25% belongs to the top ten. Trimming took off 5 bases at V and 2 bases at J, with 13 bases between the two ends. There are 13 residues in the CDR3. Looked up from germline, CDR1 is GTSNPN and CDR2 is SVGIG (reference sequence). The clonotype originates from a human donor in good health. Sequenced sample: T cells isolated from PBMCs. J is TRBJ2-7 and V is TRBV30, with unresolved D. CDR3 amino acids: CAWVPGGTYEQYF. CDR3 DNA sequence: TGTGCCTGGGTGCCCGGCGGAACCTACGAGCAGTACTTC. Drawing the rest from reference TRBV30 and TRBJ2-7, the complete variable domain is SQTIHQWPATLVQPVGSPLSLECTVEGTSNPNLYWYRQAAGRGLQLLFYSVGIGQISSEVPQNLSASRPQDRQFILSSKKLLLSDSGFYLCAWVPGGTYEQYFGPGTRLTVT.